Below are 19 T cell receptor beta chains sequenced from a single sample in a study of T cells in Graves' hyperthyroidism and ophthalmopathy. There were TCR beta CDR3 regions amplified from RNA transcripts. First-round RT-PCR with HTBI primers amplified the TCR CDR3 region. Via MiXCR, TCRdb re-called the multiplex PCR reads, giving one row per CDR3 protein. Among about 270,000 distinct CDR3 sequences listed, 20% to 25% were seen once. Sample: blood. The receptor source for this set is a man aged 25 to 40 with Graves' ophthalmopathy.

This chain joins TRBV6-1 and TRBJ2-7; 12 bases are shared with TRBD2. Germline trimming cut 3 bases from V and 2 bases from J; bases unmatched to any gene: 5. This CDR3 region has 16 residues. Germline V gene sequence: CDR1 MNHNS, CDR2 SASEGT. The DNA for the CDR3 is TGTGCCAGCAGTGATCCTGGACTAGCGGGGACCTACGAGCAGTACTTC. This codes for CASSDPGLAGTYEQYF.

The V and J genes are TRBV14 and TRBJ2-3; tentatively, D is TRBD1 (6 bases). Trimming cost V 6 bases and J 1 base, with 23 bases left between them. Per the germline V gene, CDR1 is SGHDN and CDR2 is FVKESK. The CDR3 spans 18 residues. The chain's CDR3 is CASSQYFGGGRGTDTQYF. In DNA form, the CDR3 reads TGTGCCAGCAGTCAATATTTCGGTGGGGGCCGGGGCACAGATACGCAGTATTTT.

This clonotype showed up just a few times. The chain employs TRBV28 and TRBJ2-7; D may be TRBD1 (6 bases). The ends were cut back, 6 bases at V and 3 bases at J, with 15 bases in the middle. Germline lookup yields CDR1 MDHEN and CDR2 SYDVKM. The CDR3 runs to 14 residues. The CDR3 nucleotides are TGTGCCAGCAGCAGACGACAGGATAGCTACGAGCAGTACTTC. This sequence encodes CASSRRQDSYEQYF.

This clonotype was seen a handful of times. This rearrangement joins TRBV6-1 to TRBJ1-5; D gene unclear. The CDR3 contains 14 residues. The germline V gene has CDR1 MNHNS and CDR2 SASEGT. V dropped 4 bases and J dropped 4 bases, with 11 bases sitting between them. CDR3 nucleotide sequence: TGTGCCAGCAGTGCCCTCGGACTGAATCAGCCCCAGCATTTT. Translated, it gives CASSALGLNQPQHF.

This clonotype has more than one count but fewer than ten. The chain links TRBV2 to TRBJ2-7; D may be TRBD2 (5 bases). The V gene's germline CDR1 is SNHLY and CDR2 FYNNEI. With 4 bases removed from V and 2 bases from J, the gap between germline ends came to 6 bases. The CDR3 length is 12 residues. The CDR3 DNA reads TGTGCCAGCAGTGCGACTACCTACGAGCAGTACTTC. This sequence encodes CASSATTYEQYF.

In its sample, this clonotype was seen many times. The rearrangement joins TRBV28 to TRBJ1-2; tentative D call: TRBD1 (6 bases). CDR3 size: 14 residues. Germline CDR1 and CDR2: MDHEN and SYDVKM. V was trimmed by 5 bases and J by 0 bases, leaving 10 bases between them. The CDR3 DNA sequence: TGTGCCAGCAGTGAACAGGGAGCTAACTATGGCTACACCTTC. Protein sequence: CASSEQGANYGYTF.

For this clonotype: Since a much larger clone is just one base distant, this may be a read error. The chain has TRBV3-1 and TRBJ1-2; a possible D gene is TRBD1 (5 bases). The V end lost 0 bases, the J end lost 4 bases, and 12 bases lay between the germline ends. The CDR3 has 15 amino acids. CDR1 is LGHDT and CDR2 is YNNKEL in the germline V gene (reference sequence). CDR3 residues: CASSQESGGAYGYTF. Written as DNA, the CDR3 is TGTGCCAGCAGCCAAGAGTCGGGGGGAGCCTATGGCTACACCTTC.

The chain has TRBV4-1 and TRBJ2-7; the D call may be TRBD1 or TRBD2 (5 bases each). V lost 2 bases and J 2 bases, leaving 13 bases between the germline ends. The CDR3 has 15 amino acids. Per the germline V gene, CDR1 is MGHRA and CDR2 is YSYEKL. In DNA, the CDR3 is TGCGCCAGCAGCCAACCCGGGACCGAGACCTACGAGCAGTACTTC. This encodes CASSQPGTETYEQYF.

This clonotype has a handful of counts. The J gene is TRBJ2-3, the V gene TRBV27; TRBD1 matches at 9 bases. The germline V gene encodes CDR1 MNHEY and CDR2 SMNVEV (reference sequence). The CDR3 consists of 15 residues. V shed 5 bases and J 5 bases; nucleotides not matched to a gene: 8. The CDR3 DNA reads as TGTGCCAGCAGTCTCCCCGGGACAGGGAAAGATACGCAGTATTTT. Amino acid sequence: CASSLPGTGKDTQYF.

The CDR3 here is CASSRWGTASYNEQFF. The CDR3, as DNA: TGCGCCAGCAGCCGATGGGGGACGGCTTCCTACAATGAGCAGTTCTTC. The genes are TRBV5-1 and TRBJ2-1; D is perhaps TRBD1 or TRBD2 (5 bases each). CDR3 length: 16 amino acids. Trimming took off 4 bases at V and 1 base at J, with 15 bases between the two ends. Looked up from germline, CDR1 is SGHRS and CDR2 is YFSETQ.

This clonotype was counted a few times. The chain recombines TRBV5-4 with TRBJ2-1; 12 bases map to TRBD2. The V gene end was trimmed by 4 bases and the J gene end by 5 bases; junction bases not matched to a gene: 4. There are 15 residues in the CDR3. Germline V lookup: CDR1 SGHNT, CDR2 YYREEE (reference sequence). The CDR3 here is CASSRTSGTHNEQFF. As DNA, the CDR3 is TGTGCCAGCAGCCGGACTAGCGGGACCCACAATGAGCAGTTCTTC.

This clonotype has a handful of counts. The chain carries TRBV10-3 and TRBJ2-7, with D perhaps TRBD1 (5 bases). This CDR3 comprises 15 residues. Germline lookup yields CDR1 ENHRY and CDR2 SYGVKD. Trimming shortened V by 8 bases and J by 3 bases, and 20 bases separated the two germline ends. The CDR3 DNA reads as TGTGCCATCGGGGCTCTAGTGGTGAGTGGCTACGAGCAGTACTTC. Protein sequence: CAIGALVVSGYEQYF.

This clonotype was seen ten or more times. The chain recombines TRBV6-1 with TRBJ1-1; D is unresolved. Germline lookup yields CDR1 MNHNS and CDR2 SASEGT. The CDR3 consists of 14 residues. The germline V and J ends were trimmed by 3 bases and 0 bases, with 8 bases remaining between them. This chain's CDR3 is CASSETLMNTEAFF. CDR3 nucleotides: TGTGCCAGCAGTGAGACCTTAATGAACACTGAAGCTTTCTTT.

This clonotype was recorded a few times. The CDR3, as DNA: TGTGCCAGCAGCTTAAACCCAGGGACGGGGAATGAGCAGTTCTTC. Translation: CASSLNPGTGNEQFF. J is TRBJ2-1 and V is TRBV11-3; D could derive from TRBD1 or TRBD2 (5 bases each). V lost 2 bases and J 7 bases, leaving 15 bases between the germline ends. Germline CDR1 is SGHNT and CDR2 is YENEEA. The CDR3 has 15 residues.

Many counts were recorded for this clonotype. This chain links TRBV28 with TRBJ1-1; tentatively, D is TRBD1 (6 bases). V lost 7 bases and J 4 bases, leaving 13 bases between the germline ends. Per germline, CDR1 MDHEN and CDR2 SYDVKM. The CDR3 contains 13 residues. The CDR3 sequence is CASKDSPGTEAFF. CDR3 nucleotide sequence: TGTGCCAGCAAGGACAGCCCGGGCACTGAAGCTTTCTTT.

This clonotype was seen a handful of times. V gene TRBV18 combines with J gene TRBJ2-5; 7 bases fit TRBD1. The CDR3 contains 15 residues. Germline V gene data show CDR1 as KGHSH and CDR2 as LQKENI. V shed 0 bases and J 4 bases; nucleotides not matched to a gene: 5. Here the CDR3 DNA reads TGTGCCAGCTCACCACCCACACAGGGGCGAGAGACCCAGTACTTC. Protein sequence: CASSPPTQGRETQYF. The complete variable domain, with remaining parts taken from reference TRBV18 and TRBJ2-5, reads NAGVMQNPRHLVRRRGQEARLRCSPMKGHSHVYWYRQLPEEGLKFMVYLQKENIIDESGMPKERFSAEFPKEGPSILRIQQVVRGDSAAYFCASSPPTQGRETQYFGPGTRLLVL.

This clonotype was counted between two and nine times. V is TRBV13 and J is TRBJ2-1; D might be TRBD2 (6 bases). Germline CDR1 and CDR2: PRHDT and FYEKMQ (reference sequence). V lost 3 bases and J lost 0, with 21 bases in between. CDR3 length: 19 amino acids. The CDR3: CASSFRESGHRSSYNEQFF. The CDR3 DNA reads TGTGCCAGCAGCTTCCGGGAGTCTGGCCATAGGAGCTCCTACAATGAGCAGTTCTTC. The full variable domain, rest sourced from reference TRBV13 and TRBJ2-1, is AAGVIQSPRHLIKEKRETATLKCYPIPRHDTVYWYQQGPGQDPQFLISFYEKMQSDKGSIPDRFSAQQFSDYHSELNMSSLELGDSALYFCASSFRESGHRSSYNEQFFGPGTRLTVL.

This clonotype came up many times. The chain uses TRBV9 and TRBJ1-3; D remains ambiguous. The CDR3 runs 12 residues. The V gene lost 1 base and the J gene lost 8 bases, with 7 bases spanning the gap. Germline V lookup: CDR1 SGDLS, CDR2 YYNGEE. The CDR3 bases are TGTGCCAGCAGCGTAAACAGAGACACCATATATTTT. It is translated as CASSVNRDTIYF.

The genes are TRBV12-3 or TRBV12-4 and TRBJ1-3, with D possibly matching TRBD1 (5 bases). The CDR3 length is 16 residues. V was pared by 3 bases and J by 8 bases, with 20 bases between. CDR3 in DNA: TGTGCCAGCAGTTTGATCTCGGGGGTAGGAGGAGACACCATATATTTT. Amino acids: CASSLISGVGGDTIYF.